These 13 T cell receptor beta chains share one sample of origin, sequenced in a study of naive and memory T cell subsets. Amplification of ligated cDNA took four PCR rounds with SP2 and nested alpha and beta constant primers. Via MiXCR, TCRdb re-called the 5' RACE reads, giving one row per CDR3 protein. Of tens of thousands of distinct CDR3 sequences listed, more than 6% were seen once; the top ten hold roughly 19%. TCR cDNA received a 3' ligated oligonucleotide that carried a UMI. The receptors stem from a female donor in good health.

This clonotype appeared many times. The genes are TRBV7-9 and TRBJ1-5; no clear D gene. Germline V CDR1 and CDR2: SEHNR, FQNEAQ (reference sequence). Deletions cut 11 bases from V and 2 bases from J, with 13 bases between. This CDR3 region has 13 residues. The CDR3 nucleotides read TGTGCCGGCACAACCGGGGGCAATCAGCCCCAGCATTTT. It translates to CAGTTGGNQPQHF.

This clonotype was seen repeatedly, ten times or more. CDR3 amino acids: CASSVAVASGNGNTEAFF. DNA of the CDR3: TGTGCCAGCAGCGTAGCTGTGGCCAGTGGTAATGGGAACACTGAAGCTTTCTTT. V is TRBV9 and J is TRBJ1-1; D not resolved. The V and J ends lost 0 bases and 1 base respectively, with 19 bases between them. Germline V gene lookup returns CDR1 SGDLS and CDR2 YYNGEE. There are 18 residues in the CDR3.

CDR3 region: CASSVGGMQPNTGELFF. The CDR3 nucleotides are TGTGCCAGCAGCGTAGGGGGTATGCAACCGAACACCGGGGAGCTGTTTTTT. J is TRBJ2-2 and V is TRBV9, with D uncertain. Germline V gives CDR1 SGDLS, CDR2 YYNGEE. The germline V and J ends were trimmed by 0 bases and 0 bases, with 12 bases remaining between them. The CDR3 length is 17 residues.

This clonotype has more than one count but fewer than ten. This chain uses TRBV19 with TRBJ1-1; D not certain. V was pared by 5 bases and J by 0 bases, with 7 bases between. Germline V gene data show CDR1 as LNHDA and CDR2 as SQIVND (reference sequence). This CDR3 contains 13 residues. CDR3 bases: TGTGCCAGTAGTGTCGACATGAACACTGAAGCTTTCTTT. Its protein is CASSVDMNTEAFF.

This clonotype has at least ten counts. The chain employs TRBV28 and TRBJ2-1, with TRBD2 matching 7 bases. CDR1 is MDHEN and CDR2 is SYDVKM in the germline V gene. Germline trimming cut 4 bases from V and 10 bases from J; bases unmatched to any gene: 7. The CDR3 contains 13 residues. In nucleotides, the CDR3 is TGTGCCAGCAGTTCACGGACTAGTCGCGAGCAGTTCTTC. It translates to CASSSRTSREQFF.

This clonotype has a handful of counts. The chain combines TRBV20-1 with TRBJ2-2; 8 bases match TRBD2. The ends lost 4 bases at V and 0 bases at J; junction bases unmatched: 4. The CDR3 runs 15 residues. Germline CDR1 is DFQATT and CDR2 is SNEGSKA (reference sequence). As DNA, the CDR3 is TGCAGTGCTAAAAAAGCGGGGGCGAACACCGGGGAGCTGTTTTTT. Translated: CSAKKAGANTGELFF.

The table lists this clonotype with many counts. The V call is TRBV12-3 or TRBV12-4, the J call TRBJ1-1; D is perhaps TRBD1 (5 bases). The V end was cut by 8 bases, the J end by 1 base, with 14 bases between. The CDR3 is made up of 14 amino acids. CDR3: CASGTTQGNTEAFF. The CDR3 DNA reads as TGTGCCAGCGGAACCACCCAGGGGAACACTGAAGCTTTCTTT.

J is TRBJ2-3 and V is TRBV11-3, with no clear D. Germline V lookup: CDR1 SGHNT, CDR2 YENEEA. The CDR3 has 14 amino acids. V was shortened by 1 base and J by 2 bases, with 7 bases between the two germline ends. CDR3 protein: CASSLGTATDTQYF. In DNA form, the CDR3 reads TGTGCCAGCAGCTTAGGGACGGCCACAGATACGCAGTATTTT.

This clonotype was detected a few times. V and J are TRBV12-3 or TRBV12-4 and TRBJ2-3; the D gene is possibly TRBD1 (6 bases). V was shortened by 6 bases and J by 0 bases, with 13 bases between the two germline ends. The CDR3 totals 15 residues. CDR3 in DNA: TGTGCCAGCAGCCGAACCACAGGGAGCACAGATACGCAGTATTTT. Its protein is CASSRTTGSTDTQYF.

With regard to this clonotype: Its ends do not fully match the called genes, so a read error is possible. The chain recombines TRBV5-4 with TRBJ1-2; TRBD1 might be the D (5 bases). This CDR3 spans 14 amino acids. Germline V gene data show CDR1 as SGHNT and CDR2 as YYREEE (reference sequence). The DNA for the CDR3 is TGCGCCAGCAGCTTGGAGCAGGGTGGTTATGGCTACACCTTC. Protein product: CASSLEQGGYGYTF.

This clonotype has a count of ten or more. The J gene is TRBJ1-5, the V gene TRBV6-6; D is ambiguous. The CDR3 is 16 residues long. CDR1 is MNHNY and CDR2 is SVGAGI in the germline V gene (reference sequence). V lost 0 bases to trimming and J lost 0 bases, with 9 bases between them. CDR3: CASSYSPAYSNQPQHF. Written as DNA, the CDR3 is TGTGCCAGCAGTTACTCGCCAGCTTATAGCAATCAGCCCCAGCATTTT.

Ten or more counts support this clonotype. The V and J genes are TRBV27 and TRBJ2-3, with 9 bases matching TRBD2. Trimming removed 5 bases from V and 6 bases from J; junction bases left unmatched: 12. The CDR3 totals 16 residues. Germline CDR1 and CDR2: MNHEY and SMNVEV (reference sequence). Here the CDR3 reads CASSLTASGALDTQYF. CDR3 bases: TGTGCCAGCAGTCTAACGGCTAGCGGGGCTCTCGATACGCAGTATTTT.

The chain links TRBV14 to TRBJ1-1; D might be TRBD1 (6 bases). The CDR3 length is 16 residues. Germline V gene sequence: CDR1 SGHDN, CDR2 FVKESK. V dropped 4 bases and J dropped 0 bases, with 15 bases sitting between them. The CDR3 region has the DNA TGTGCCAGCAGCCCTTTCCAGGGGTTTCTGAACACTGAAGCTTTCTTT. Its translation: CASSPFQGFLNTEAFF.